This TCR beta chain was sequenced during a study of shared clonotypes between healthy human individuals. Regarding the study as a whole: It was anticipated that sequencing depth would influence how many clonotypes donors shared.

This clone was recorded only once. Its antigen is as yet unknown. Per the authors' pipeline: Filtering was not the same, since immunoSEQ gave junction-only sequences without quality scores. Data came from immunoSEQ multiplex PCR; TCRdb stores just in-frame clones and leaves some out. V, J and clone size are those of that table, while D and trimming were read from the DNA. The data contain some 1,100,000 clones, 75% to 85% of them seen just once; the ten biggest clones take up 0.4% to 0.55%. V lost 5 bases and J lost 4, with 12 bases in between. CDR1 is MDHEN and CDR2 is SYDVKM in the germline V gene. The CDR3 sequence is 14 residues long.

What was sequenced was memory CD4+ T cells from PBMCs. Described subset: CD45RA-negative fraction. The chain recombines TRBV28 with TRBJ1-3; D not resolved. This clonotype originated in a man aged 18 to 30 in good health. Some clones in this sample may be carry-over from other donors' samples. CDR3 DNA sequence: TGTGCCAGCAGTCCATCGCTGCCAGGAAACACCATATATTTT. This encodes CASSPSLPGNTIYF.